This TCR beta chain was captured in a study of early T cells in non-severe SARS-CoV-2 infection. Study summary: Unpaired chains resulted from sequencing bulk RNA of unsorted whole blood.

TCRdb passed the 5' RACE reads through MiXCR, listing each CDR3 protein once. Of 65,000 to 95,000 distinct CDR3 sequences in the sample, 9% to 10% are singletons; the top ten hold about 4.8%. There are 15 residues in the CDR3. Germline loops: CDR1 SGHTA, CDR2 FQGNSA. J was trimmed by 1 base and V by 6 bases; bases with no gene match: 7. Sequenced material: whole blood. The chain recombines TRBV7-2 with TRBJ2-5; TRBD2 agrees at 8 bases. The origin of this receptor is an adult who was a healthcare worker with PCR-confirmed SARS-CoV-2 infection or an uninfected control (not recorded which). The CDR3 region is CASSPRTSRQETQYF. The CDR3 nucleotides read TGTGCCAGCAGTCCTCGGACTAGCCGCCAAGAGACCCAGTACTTC.